These 26 T cell receptor beta chains were all obtained from the same sample, sequenced in a study of CD8 T cells in ankylosing spondylitis. Using its own MiXCR run on the 5' RACE reads, TCRdb lists one record per CDR3 protein. This sample carries 330,000 or so distinct CDR3 sequences, less than 9.5% of them seen once, and the ten largest clones take about 14%. No antigen is known for these receptors. Study results and limitations: Blood of patients with ankylosing spondylitis appeared to be characterized by a TCR beta motif of about 8 highly homologous variants.

The sequencing sample was made of blood, either unsorted or a sorted T cell fraction (not recorded which). The receptors originated from a male donor with ankylosing spondylitis.

In its sample, this clonotype was seen many times. The limits of the CDR3 on the DNA are not certain, so only TCRdb's listed CDR3 is given. The chain recombines TRBV6-1 with TRBJ2-2; the listed D gene, TRBD2, was not tested against the DNA. Germline CDR1 and CDR2: MNHNS and SASEGT. The CDR3 is 16 amino acids in total, end residues counted. This CDR3 reads CASRLGSSWFGELFFF.

This clonotype occurred a few times. V and J are TRBV4-3 and TRBJ2-2; no firm D call. The germline CDR1 and CDR2 sequences are LGHNA and YSLEER. Deletions cut 1 base from V and 5 bases from J, with 11 bases between. The CDR3 runs 15 residues. As DNA, the CDR3 is TGCGCCAGCAGCCAAGGGGGAATTTGGACCGGGGAGCTGTTTTTT. As protein: CASSQGGIWTGELFF.

There are many counts of this clonotype. The J gene is TRBJ1-1, the V gene TRBV29-1; no definite D call. This CDR3 has 13 amino acids. The V end lost 4 bases, the J end lost 0 bases, and 9 bases lay between the germline ends. CDR1 is SQVTM and CDR2 is ANQGSEA in the germline V gene. The CDR3 loop reads CSVGSQVNTEAFF. As DNA, the CDR3 is TGCAGCGTTGGCTCCCAGGTGAACACTGAAGCTTTCTTT. The whole variable domain, remainder taken from reference TRBV29-1 and TRBJ1-1, is SAVISQKPSRDICQRGTSLTIQCQVDSQVTMMFWYRQQPGQSLTLIATANQGSEATYESGFVIDKFPISRPNLTFSTLTVSNMSPEDSSIYLCSVGSQVNTEAFFGQGTRLTVV.

This clonotype was counted between two and nine times. This chain uses TRBV3-1 with TRBJ1-5, with D possibly TRBD1 on 6 matching bases. Trimming took off 0 bases at V and 4 bases at J, with 13 bases between the two ends. The CDR3 is 16 amino acids. Germline V gives CDR1 LGHDT, CDR2 YNNKEL (reference sequence). In DNA, the CDR3 is TGTGCCAGCAGCCAAGATACAGGGCTCGGAAATCAGCCCCAGCATTTT. Amino acids: CASSQDTGLGNQPQHF.

This clonotype showed up just once. J is TRBJ1-1 and V is TRBV15; no firm D call. The CDR3 has 16 amino acids. CDR1 and CDR2 from the germline V gene are LNHNV and YYDKDF (reference sequence). The ends were cut back, 1 base at V and 0 bases at J, with 12 bases in the middle. The CDR3 nucleotides are TGTGCCACCAGCAGAGGTTGGGGAGCCCTGAACACTGAAGCTTTCTTT. This sequence encodes CATSRGWGALNTEAFF.

This clonotype was recorded a few times. V and J are TRBV5-1 and TRBJ2-2; TRBD1 aligns across 8 bases. The germline V gene encodes CDR1 SGHRS and CDR2 YFSETQ. The CDR3 has 16 residues. The junction had 11 bases not matched to a gene; V was cut back by 4 bases and J by 6 bases. This CDR3 is CASSPDGQGSAGELFF. The CDR3 DNA follows: TGCGCCAGCAGCCCAGATGGACAGGGATCGGCCGGGGAGCTGTTTTTT.

In this sample, this clonotype turned up a few times. This chain links TRBV24-1 with TRBJ2-5; 7 bases are a match to TRBD1. The CDR3 loop spans 16 amino acids. Germline values: CDR1 KGHDR, CDR2 SFDVKD. V shed 0 bases, J shed 1 base, and the junction held 4 bases outside the gene matches. The CDR3 DNA reads TGTGCCACCAGTGATTTGCGGACAGGTTTCCAAGAGACCCAGTACTTC. The encoded protein is CATSDLRTGFQETQYF.

V usage is TRBV27 and J usage is TRBJ2-1, with D tentatively TRBD2 (5 bases). V dropped 1 base and J dropped 0 bases, with 13 bases sitting between them. CDR1 MNHEY and CDR2 SMNVEV come from the germline V gene (reference sequence). The CDR3 totals 17 residues. The CDR3 sequence is CASSLFPSLSSYNEQFF. CDR3 DNA sequence: TGTGCCAGCAGTTTATTTCCTAGCCTGAGCTCCTACAATGAGCAGTTCTTC.

The V gene is TRBV5-6, the J gene TRBJ1-2; D is ambiguous. The CDR3 spans 15 residues. Trimming shortened V by 2 bases and J by 8 bases, and 19 bases separated the two germline ends. Germline V CDR1 and CDR2: SGHDT, YYEEEE. The CDR3: CASSLGGFSLWGYTF. The CDR3 DNA reads TGTGCCAGCAGCTTAGGAGGTTTCTCTCTCTGGGGCTACACCTTC.

This clonotype was seen only a few times. The rearrangement uses TRBV29-1 and TRBJ2-3; 14 bases map to TRBD2. Trimming cost V 4 bases and J 4 bases; bases outside gene matches: 7. The germline CDR1 and CDR2 sequences are SQVTM and ANQGSEA. The CDR3 has 16 amino acids. This chain's CDR3 is CSVAGLAGVLADTQYF. Written as DNA, the CDR3 is TGCAGCGTTGCGGGACTAGCGGGAGTGTTGGCAGATACGCAGTATTTT.

The chain recombines TRBV27 with TRBJ1-1; TRBD1 is a possible D gene (5 bases). CDR1 is MNHEY, CDR2 SMNVEV, per germline (reference sequence). With 5 bases removed from V and 7 bases from J, the gap between germline ends came to 11 bases. The CDR3 is 12 amino acids. For the CDR3, the DNA is TGTGCCAGCAGTACCGGGACCCTTGAAGCTTTCTTT. Its protein is CASSTGTLEAFF.

The V call is TRBV4-1, the J call TRBJ1-2, with D hard to call. Per the germline V gene, CDR1 is MGHRA and CDR2 is YSYEKL. CDR3 length equals 14 residues. V gave up 4 bases and J gave up 2 bases, with 11 bases separating them. The CDR3 nucleotides are TGCGCCAGCAGCCGCTTAGAAGGGAACTATGGCTACACCTTC. It yields the protein CASSRLEGNYGYTF.

The gene calls are TRBV19 and TRBJ2-7; tentative D call: TRBD1 (6 bases). Germline CDR1 LNHDA, CDR2 SQIVND (reference sequence). Trimming stripped 6 bases from V and 5 bases from J, with 26 bases between. The CDR3 is 17 amino acids. CDR3 sequence: CASSKQALAPGHNEQYF. Here the CDR3 DNA reads TGTGCCAGTAGCAAACAGGCCCTCGCACCGGGACACAACGAGCAGTACTTC.

The rearrangement uses TRBV5-1 and TRBJ1-1; possibly TRBD1 for D (5 bases). Germline V gives CDR1 SGHRS, CDR2 YFSETQ. The CDR3 has 13 amino acids. The V end lost 2 bases, the J end lost 8 bases, and 13 bases lay between the germline ends. The DNA for the CDR3 is TGCGCCAGCAGCTTCGAGGGGACCCGAGAAGCTTTCTTT. Protein: CASSFEGTREAFF.

This clonotype has at least ten counts. The V gene is TRBV7-2, the J gene TRBJ2-1, with TRBD2 matching over 12 bases. This CDR3 has 16 residues. Germline trimming cut 3 bases from V and 2 bases from J; bases unmatched to any gene: 2. Germline V gives CDR1 SGHTA, CDR2 FQGNSA. The CDR3 DNA reads TGTGCCAGCAGCTTTCGACTAGCGGGAGCCTACAATGAGCAGTTCTTC. Its protein is CASSFRLAGAYNEQFF.

The gene calls are TRBV5-1 and TRBJ2-5; maybe TRBD1 (6 bases). The ends were cut back, 2 bases at V and 3 bases at J, with 14 bases in the middle. Germline CDR1 reads SGHRS; CDR2 reads YFSETQ. The CDR3 has 15 residues. CDR3 coding DNA: TGCGCCAGCAGCTTCAGGGGATCTATAGAAGAGACCCAGTACTTC. Translating gives CASSFRGSIEETQYF.

This clonotype was observed at least ten times. This chain connects TRBV4-2 to TRBJ2-3; no clear D gene. The CDR3 spans 16 residues. Germline CDR1 is LGHNA and CDR2 is YNFKEQ. V lost 4 bases, J lost 0 bases, and 14 bases lay in between. CDR3 DNA: TGTGCCAGCAGCCCCAGGTGGGCCAGAAGCACAGATACGCAGTATTTT. It encodes CASSPRWARSTDTQYF.

In its sample, this clonotype was seen many times. The gene calls are TRBV24-1 and TRBJ2-3; D is uncertain. The CDR3 has 14 amino acids. The germline V gene has CDR1 KGHDR and CDR2 SFDVKD. Deletions cut 6 bases from V and 0 bases from J, with 9 bases between. The CDR3 here is CATSSKTSTDTQYF. The CDR3 nucleotides read TGTGCCACCAGTTCGAAAACTAGCACAGATACGCAGTATTTT.

This chain connects TRBV20-1 to TRBJ2-2, with D possibly matching TRBD1 (6 bases). CDR3 length equals 13 residues. The germline CDR1 and CDR2 sequences are DFQATT and SNEGSKA (reference sequence). CDR3 amino acids: CGSGASHAGELFF. CDR3 sequence (DNA): TGCGGATCAGGGGCGTCCCACGCCGGGGAGCTGTTTTTT.

DNA for the CDR3: TGCGCCAGCAGCCAGGGGTGGGGCGGGAGATACGAGCAGTACTTC. Translated, it gives CASSQGWGGRYEQYF. The chain employs TRBV4-1 and TRBJ2-7; TRBD2 agrees at 7 bases. Germline loops: CDR1 MGHRA, CDR2 YSYEKL. V shed 3 bases and J 4 bases; nucleotides not matched to a gene: 9. The CDR3 runs 15 residues.

This clonotype occurred many times. The chain combines TRBV12-3 or TRBV12-4 with TRBJ2-5; D possibly corresponds to TRBD1 (6 bases). The V end lost 8 bases, the J end lost 3 bases, and 13 bases lay between the germline ends. CDR3 length: 13 amino acids. DNA of the CDR3: TGTGCCAGCTCCACAGGACAGAAAGAGACCCAGTACTTC. It codes for CASSTGQKETQYF.

This clonotype was detected a few times. The V call is TRBV2, the J call TRBJ2-1, with D tentatively TRBD1 (5 bases). The CDR3 contains 15 residues. Germline CDR1 and CDR2: SNHLY and FYNNEI. The ends were cut back, 6 bases at V and 2 bases at J, with 14 bases in the middle. The CDR3 DNA is TGTGCCAGCAGACTGTGGGGCCAAGCCTACAATGAGCAGTTCTTC. Translated: CASRLWGQAYNEQFF.

The table lists this clonotype with a few counts. V is TRBV7-3 and J is TRBJ1-1, with unresolved D. CDR1 is SGHTA and CDR2 is FQGTGA in the germline V gene. The CDR3 totals 13 residues. V gave up 1 base and J gave up 7 bases, with 10 bases separating them. The CDR3 region is CASSLIPRNEAFF. The CDR3 nucleotides read TGTGCCAGCAGCTTAATCCCCCGTAATGAAGCTTTCTTT.

Comments on this clonotype: Since a much larger clone is just one base distant, this may be a read error. The chain is built from TRBV19 and TRBJ2-1; D remains unclear. This CDR3 region has 16 residues. The V gene lost 10 bases and the J gene lost 0 bases, with 19 bases spanning the gap. CDR1 LNHDA and CDR2 SQIVND come from the germline V gene (reference sequence). The CDR3 DNA reads TGTGCCAATAGCCAAAACGTGGCGTTCTCCTACAATGAGCAGTTCTTC. Protein product: CANSQNVAFSYNEQFF.

The genes are TRBV25-1 and TRBJ1-2; D is possibly TRBD1 (6 bases). From germline, CDR1 is MGHDK and CDR2 SYGVNS. This CDR3 region has 17 residues. Between the trimmed V and J ends, which lost 4 bases and 0 bases, there was a span of 18 bases. Here the CDR3 reads CASSALGKGGPNYGYTF. CDR3 DNA sequence: TGTGCCAGCAGTGCCCTAGGGAAAGGGGGACCTAACTATGGCTACACCTTC.

This clonotype was detected only a few times. This chain links TRBV12-3 or TRBV12-4 with TRBJ2-3; 7 positions agree with TRBD1. The trim removed 3 bases at V and 2 bases at J, leaving 5 bases unmatched. This CDR3 is 15 amino acids long. This CDR3 reads CASSFSGTVTDTQYF. CDR3 bases: TGTGCCAGCAGTTTCTCCGGGACAGTCACAGATACGCAGTATTTT.